This TCR beta chain was retrieved from a study of cytomegalovirus exposure and HLA in healthy donors. In its sample, this clone was seen a few times. The PCR ran on 60 Vbeta and 13 Jbeta primers. The protocol was immunoSEQ multiplex PCR, while the TCRdb copy is restricted to in-frame clones and leaves out a portion. The top ten clones hold around a tenth of a sample with about 140,000 clones, approximately 82% of them seen once. CDR3 length: 18 amino acids. Germline V gene sequence: CDR1 ENHRY, CDR2 SYGVKD. The trim removed 3 bases at V and 5 bases at J, leaving 16 bases unmatched. Source material: PBMCs. The clonotype originates from an older woman in good health and CMV-seropositive. The chain links TRBV10-3 to TRBJ2-5; 9 bases align to TRBD2. The CDR3 sequence: CAISDSLPGLAPGETQYF. The DNA of the CDR3 is TGTGCCATCAGTGATTCTCTCCCGGGACTAGCCCCTGGGGAGACCCAGTACTTC.